Listed here are 25 T cell receptor beta chains from one sample, sequenced in a study of T cell responses to AZD1222 COVID-19 vaccine. Sequencing was performed with immunoSEQ multiplex PCR; in TCRdb, only in-frame clones are kept and a portion is missing. The repertoire holds roughly 170,000 clones, with approximately 90% as singletons. Sample: peripheral blood, taken on day 0 of AZD1222 vaccination. These receptors were collected from an adult in good health.

CDR3 DNA: TGCGCCAGCAGCCGGGCGGGAAGGACTGAAGCTTTCTTT. As protein: CASSRAGRTEAFF. The chain couples TRBV5-1 to TRBJ1-1; the D is unclear. Germline V gives CDR1 SGHRS, CDR2 YFSETQ. The CDR3 runs 13 residues. V lost 4 bases and J lost 5, with 12 bases in between.

V is TRBV6-5 and J is TRBJ1-1, with D tentatively TRBD1 (6 bases). The ends were cut back, 6 bases at V and 5 bases at J, with 13 bases in the middle. The CDR3 loop spans 13 amino acids. Germline V gene sequence: CDR1 MNHEY, CDR2 SVGAGI. The DNA of the CDR3 is TGTGCCAGCAGACCCGGGGGCGAAACTGAAGCTTTCTTT. It specifies CASRPGGETEAFF.

The J gene is TRBJ2-7, the V gene TRBV2; 9 bases fit TRBD1. The ends lost 11 bases at V and 6 bases at J; junction bases unmatched: 17. Germline-derived CDR1 and CDR2 are SNHLY and FYNNEI. The length of the CDR3 is 15 residues. The CDR3 protein is CASSRTGTGISEQYF. The CDR3 DNA is TGTGCCTCTTCCCGAACCGGGACAGGGATCTCCGAGCAGTACTTC. The variable domain in full, completed from reference TRBV2 and TRBJ2-7, reads EPEVTQTPSHQVTQMGQEVILRCVPISNHLYFYWYRQILGQKVEFLVSFYNNEISEKSEIFDDQFSVERPDGSNFTLKIRSTKLEDSAMYFCASSRTGTGISEQYFGPGTRLTVT.

J is TRBJ2-7 and V is TRBV7-9; no reliable D call. CDR1 is SEHNR, CDR2 FQNEAQ, per germline (reference sequence). This CDR3 region has 13 residues. The ends were cut back, 1 base at V and 3 bases at J, with 7 bases in the middle. The CDR3 sequence is CASSLVADYEQYF. Here the CDR3 DNA reads TGTGCCAGCAGCTTAGTGGCGGACTACGAGCAGTACTTC.

This sequence joins TRBV18 and TRBJ1-2; no clear D gene. V lost 3 bases, J lost 2 bases, and 10 bases lay in between. The CDR3 consists of 14 residues. Germline CDR1 KGHSH, CDR2 LQKENI. The CDR3 nucleotides are TGTGCCAGCTCACCCGACGTGTTCAACTATGGCTACACCTTC. Translation gives CASSPDVFNYGYTF.

V gene TRBV6-5 combines with J gene TRBJ1-4, with no clear D. CDR1 is MNHEY, CDR2 SVGAGI, per germline. This CDR3 comprises 15 residues. V dropped 6 bases and J dropped 0 bases, with 11 bases sitting between them. The CDR3 loop reads CASRFDEATNEKLFF. The CDR3 region has the DNA TGTGCCAGCAGATTCGACGAGGCAACTAATGAAAAACTGTTTTTT.

The rearrangement links TRBV4-1 to TRBJ2-5; TRBD2 matches 8 bases. Per the germline V gene, CDR1 is MGHRA and CDR2 is YSYEKL. There are 16 residues in the CDR3. After removal of 0 bases from V and 0 bases from J, the junction contained 3 bases not matched to a gene. CDR3 residues: CASSQDKAGDQETQYF. The CDR3 region has the DNA TGCGCCAGCAGCCAAGATAAAGCGGGGGACCAAGAGACCCAGTACTTC.

The chain joins TRBV21-1 to TRBJ2-7. TRBV21-1 is a pseudogene segment. The CDR3 has 16 amino acids. The CDR3 DNA reads TGTGCCAGCAGGCCAAGGGATCAGATTCCCTCCTACGAGCAGTACTTC. This codes for CASRPRDQIPSYEQYF.

The chain joins TRBV18 to TRBJ1-4; possibly TRBD1 for D (5 bases). CDR3 size: 17 residues. Trimming stripped 2 bases from V and 0 bases from J, with 13 bases between. Germline CDR1 KGHSH, CDR2 LQKENI. In nucleotides, the CDR3 is TGTGCCAGCTCACCAAATCTACAGGTTGCAACTAATGAAAAACTGTTTTTT. As protein: CASSPNLQVATNEKLFF. The whole variable domain, filled in from reference TRBV18 and TRBJ1-4, reads NAGVMQNPRHLVRRRGQEARLRCSPMKGHSHVYWYRQLPEEGLKFMVYLQKENIIDESGMPKERFSAEFPKEGPSILRIQQVVRGDSAAYFCASSPNLQVATNEKLFFGSGTQLSVL.

The J gene is TRBJ1-2, the V gene TRBV28; the D is unclear. This CDR3 is 14 amino acids long. Germline V gene data show CDR1 as MDHEN and CDR2 as SYDVKM. Between the trimmed V and J ends, which lost 8 bases and 4 bases, there was a span of 17 bases. CDR3 nucleotides: TGTGCCAGCGCTCCCGTCGGCAGCCTCTATGGCTACACCTTC. Translation gives CASAPVGSLYGYTF.

The chain uses TRBV14 and TRBJ1-2, with a weak D call TRBD1 (6 bases). Germline CDR1 is SGHDN and CDR2 is FVKESK. CDR3 length: 16 amino acids. V lost 5 bases to trimming and J lost 8 bases, with 24 bases between them. The CDR3 bases are TGTGCCAGCAGCAACGACGGGCACAGGGCCACGGACGGCTACACCTTC. The encoded protein is CASSNDGHRATDGYTF.

The table lists this clone with a count of one. The chain recombines TRBV5-5 with TRBJ1-1, with TRBD1 as a possible D gene (5 bases). Germline V gene sequence: CDR1 SGHKS, CDR2 YYEKEE (reference sequence). The V gene lost 4 bases and the J gene lost 8 bases, with 15 bases spanning the gap. This CDR3 contains 13 residues. CDR3 coding DNA: TGTGCCAGCAGCCGGATCGGGACGGGGGAAGCTTTCTTT. This sequence encodes CASSRIGTGEAFF.

V gene TRBV27 combines with J gene TRBJ1-2, with D possibly matching TRBD1 (5 bases). The CDR3 runs to 14 residues. The germline CDR1 and CDR2 sequences are MNHEY and SMNVEV (reference sequence). Trimming shortened V by 0 bases and J by 9 bases, and 14 bases separated the two germline ends. CDR3 sequence (DNA): TGTGCCAGCAGTTTATCGGGCCCACAGGTTCGCTACACCTTC. Translation: CASSLSGPQVRYTF.

The V call is TRBV4-1, the J call TRBJ1-5, with TRBD1 matching over 7 bases. The ends lost 0 bases at V and 0 bases at J; junction bases unmatched: 8. CDR3 length: 18 residues. Per germline, CDR1 MGHRA and CDR2 YSYEKL. The CDR3 coding sequence is TGCGCCAGCAGCCAAGATTCCCGACAGGGCGATAGCAATCAGCCCCAGCATTTT. Protein sequence: CASSQDSRQGDSNQPQHF.

This clone showed up just a few times. The V call is TRBV2, the J call TRBJ1-4; D is unresolved. CDR3 length: 15 residues. In germline, CDR1 is SNHLY, CDR2 FYNNEI. Trimming stripped 6 bases from V and 8 bases from J, with 19 bases between. The CDR3 coding sequence is TGTGCCAGCAGACGAATAGGGTCGGGTGGGGAAAAACTGTTTTTT. Protein: CASRRIGSGGEKLFF.

The rearrangement uses TRBV7-3 and TRBJ2-1; 8 bases map to TRBD2. Germline assignment: CDR1 SGHTA and CDR2 FQGTGA. Losses at the gene ends were 2 bases for V and 7 bases for J; bases not matched to a gene: 16. The CDR3 is 18 amino acids. The DNA of the CDR3 is TGTGCCAGCAGCTTAGCGGGAGGACCTACCCGGACCCGTAATGAGCAGTTCTTC. This sequence encodes CASSLAGGPTRTRNEQFF.

The CDR3 is CASTTLSANEQFF. CDR3 nucleotides: TGTGCCAGCACCACACTGTCGGCGAATGAGCAGTTCTTC. V gene TRBV28 combines with J gene TRBJ2-1; D gene ambiguous. CDR1 is MDHEN and CDR2 is SYDVKM in the germline V gene. Deletions cut 7 bases from V and 7 bases from J, with 14 bases between. The CDR3 covers 13 residues.

The chain is built from TRBV9 and TRBJ2-5; 9 nucleotides match TRBD2. CDR1 and CDR2 from the germline V gene are SGDLS and YYNGEE. Trimming cost V 2 bases and J 2 bases; bases outside gene matches: 7. The length of the CDR3 is 16 residues. Written as DNA, the CDR3 is TGTGCCAGCAGCGTGGGTAGCGGGAGTTGGCAAGAGACCCAGTACTTC. Protein product: CASSVGSGSWQETQYF.

The sample holds one count of this clone. J is TRBJ1-4 and V is TRBV28; TRBD1 matches at 8 bases. CDR3 length equals 14 residues. V trimming: 7 bases; J trimming: 8 bases; junction bases outside the gene matches: 9. In germline, CDR1 is MDHEN, CDR2 SYDVKM. The CDR3 region has the DNA TGTGCCAGCAACTCCCTCAGGGGGCAAGAAAAACTGTTTTTT. It codes for CASNSLRGQEKLFF.

The genes are TRBV4-2 and TRBJ1-6; D gene ambiguous. The germline V and J ends were trimmed by 0 bases and 4 bases, with 7 bases remaining between them. The germline V gene encodes CDR1 LGHNA and CDR2 YNFKEQ. The CDR3 loop spans 15 amino acids. DNA for the CDR3: TGTGCCAGCAGCCAAGACAGGCAGTATAATTCACCCCTCCACTTT. It is translated as CASSQDRQYNSPLHF.

The genes are TRBV19 and TRBJ1-5, with D uncertain. Germline CDR1 is LNHDA and CDR2 is SQIVND (reference sequence). This CDR3 is built from 13 residues. Trimming cost V 3 bases and J 3 bases, with 6 bases left between them. DNA for the CDR3: TGTGCCAGTAGTATCAGCTTCAATCAGCCCCAGCATTTT. Amino acid sequence: CASSISFNQPQHF.

V and J are TRBV28 and TRBJ1-1; D is ambiguous. Trimming took 11 bases from V and 10 from J, leaving 23 bases between them. The CDR3 has 13 residues. CDR1 is MDHEN and CDR2 is SYDVKM in the germline V gene. This chain's CDR3 is CALRKGEGVGAFF. The CDR3 region has the DNA TGTGCCCTTCGAAAGGGAGAGGGCGTCGGAGCTTTCTTT.

The genes are TRBV7-2 and TRBJ1-3; D remains unclear. The V gene lost 1 base and the J gene lost 2 bases, with 15 bases spanning the gap. CDR1 is SGHTA, CDR2 FQGNSA, per germline. There are 17 residues in the CDR3. The DNA for the CDR3 is TGTGCCAGCAGCTTAGAAACAGCCCTATACGCTGGAAACACCATATATTTT. Protein sequence: CASSLETALYAGNTIYF. The complete variable domain, with remaining parts taken from reference TRBV7-2 and TRBJ1-3, reads GAGVSQSPSNKVTEKGKDVELRCDPISGHTALYWYRQSLGQGLEFLIYFQGNSAPDKSGLPSDRFSAERTGGSVSTLTIQRTQQEDSAVYLCASSLETALYAGNTIYFGEGSWLTVV.

Judged by abundance, this clone is medium-sized. CDR3 in amino acids: CASSLPGPNSYEQYF. The CDR3 DNA follows: TGTGCCAGCAGCCTCCCGGGACCTAACTCCTACGAGCAGTACTTC. V is TRBV5-6 and J is TRBJ2-7; the D call may be TRBD1 or TRBD2 (5 bases each). The ends were cut back, 4 bases at V and 0 bases at J, with 14 bases in the middle. The CDR3 runs to 15 residues. Germline V gene lookup returns CDR1 SGHDT and CDR2 YYEEEE. The full variable domain, with the rest looked up from reference TRBV5-6 and TRBJ2-7, is DAGVTQSPTHLIKTRGQQVTLRCSPKSGHDTVSWYQQALGQGPQFIFQYYEEEERQRGNFPDRFSGHQFPNYSSELNVNALLLGDSALYLCASSLPGPNSYEQYFGPGTRLTVT.

The chain combines TRBV6-5 with TRBJ1-5; 7 bases map to TRBD1. The CDR3 is 15 residues long. Germline values: CDR1 MNHEY, CDR2 SVGAGI. V gave up 0 bases and J gave up 2 bases; unmatched junction bases: 1. The CDR3 nucleotides are TGTGCCAGCAGTTACTCTGGGACAGGCAATCAGCCCCAGCATTTT. Protein: CASSYSGTGNQPQHF.